This T cell receptor (beta chain) comes out of a study of blood T cell repertoires in COVID-19. The CDR3 has 12 residues. Trimming left V 3 bases short and J 2 bases short, with 4 bases between. Germline V lookup: CDR1 SGHNT, CDR2 YYREEE (reference sequence). Only in-frame clones appear in the TCRdb table, and some are missing; sequencing was by immunoSEQ multiplex PCR. This table holds approximately 72,000 clones, more than 80% found once. The receptor was isolated from an elderly woman with active or convalescent COVID-19. The sample comprised peripheral blood. This rearrangement joins TRBV5-4 to TRBJ2-3; D uncertain. In nucleotides, the CDR3 is TGTGCCAGCAGCTCCTCCACAGATACGCAGTATTTT. Amino acids: CASSSSTDTQYF. Full variable domain (missing parts from reference TRBV5-4 and TRBJ2-3): ETGVTQSPTHLIKTRGQQVTLRCSSQSGHNTVSWYQQALGQGPQFIFQYYREEENGRGNFPPRFSGLQFPNYSSELNVNALELDDSALYLCASSSSTDTQYFGPGTRLTVL.